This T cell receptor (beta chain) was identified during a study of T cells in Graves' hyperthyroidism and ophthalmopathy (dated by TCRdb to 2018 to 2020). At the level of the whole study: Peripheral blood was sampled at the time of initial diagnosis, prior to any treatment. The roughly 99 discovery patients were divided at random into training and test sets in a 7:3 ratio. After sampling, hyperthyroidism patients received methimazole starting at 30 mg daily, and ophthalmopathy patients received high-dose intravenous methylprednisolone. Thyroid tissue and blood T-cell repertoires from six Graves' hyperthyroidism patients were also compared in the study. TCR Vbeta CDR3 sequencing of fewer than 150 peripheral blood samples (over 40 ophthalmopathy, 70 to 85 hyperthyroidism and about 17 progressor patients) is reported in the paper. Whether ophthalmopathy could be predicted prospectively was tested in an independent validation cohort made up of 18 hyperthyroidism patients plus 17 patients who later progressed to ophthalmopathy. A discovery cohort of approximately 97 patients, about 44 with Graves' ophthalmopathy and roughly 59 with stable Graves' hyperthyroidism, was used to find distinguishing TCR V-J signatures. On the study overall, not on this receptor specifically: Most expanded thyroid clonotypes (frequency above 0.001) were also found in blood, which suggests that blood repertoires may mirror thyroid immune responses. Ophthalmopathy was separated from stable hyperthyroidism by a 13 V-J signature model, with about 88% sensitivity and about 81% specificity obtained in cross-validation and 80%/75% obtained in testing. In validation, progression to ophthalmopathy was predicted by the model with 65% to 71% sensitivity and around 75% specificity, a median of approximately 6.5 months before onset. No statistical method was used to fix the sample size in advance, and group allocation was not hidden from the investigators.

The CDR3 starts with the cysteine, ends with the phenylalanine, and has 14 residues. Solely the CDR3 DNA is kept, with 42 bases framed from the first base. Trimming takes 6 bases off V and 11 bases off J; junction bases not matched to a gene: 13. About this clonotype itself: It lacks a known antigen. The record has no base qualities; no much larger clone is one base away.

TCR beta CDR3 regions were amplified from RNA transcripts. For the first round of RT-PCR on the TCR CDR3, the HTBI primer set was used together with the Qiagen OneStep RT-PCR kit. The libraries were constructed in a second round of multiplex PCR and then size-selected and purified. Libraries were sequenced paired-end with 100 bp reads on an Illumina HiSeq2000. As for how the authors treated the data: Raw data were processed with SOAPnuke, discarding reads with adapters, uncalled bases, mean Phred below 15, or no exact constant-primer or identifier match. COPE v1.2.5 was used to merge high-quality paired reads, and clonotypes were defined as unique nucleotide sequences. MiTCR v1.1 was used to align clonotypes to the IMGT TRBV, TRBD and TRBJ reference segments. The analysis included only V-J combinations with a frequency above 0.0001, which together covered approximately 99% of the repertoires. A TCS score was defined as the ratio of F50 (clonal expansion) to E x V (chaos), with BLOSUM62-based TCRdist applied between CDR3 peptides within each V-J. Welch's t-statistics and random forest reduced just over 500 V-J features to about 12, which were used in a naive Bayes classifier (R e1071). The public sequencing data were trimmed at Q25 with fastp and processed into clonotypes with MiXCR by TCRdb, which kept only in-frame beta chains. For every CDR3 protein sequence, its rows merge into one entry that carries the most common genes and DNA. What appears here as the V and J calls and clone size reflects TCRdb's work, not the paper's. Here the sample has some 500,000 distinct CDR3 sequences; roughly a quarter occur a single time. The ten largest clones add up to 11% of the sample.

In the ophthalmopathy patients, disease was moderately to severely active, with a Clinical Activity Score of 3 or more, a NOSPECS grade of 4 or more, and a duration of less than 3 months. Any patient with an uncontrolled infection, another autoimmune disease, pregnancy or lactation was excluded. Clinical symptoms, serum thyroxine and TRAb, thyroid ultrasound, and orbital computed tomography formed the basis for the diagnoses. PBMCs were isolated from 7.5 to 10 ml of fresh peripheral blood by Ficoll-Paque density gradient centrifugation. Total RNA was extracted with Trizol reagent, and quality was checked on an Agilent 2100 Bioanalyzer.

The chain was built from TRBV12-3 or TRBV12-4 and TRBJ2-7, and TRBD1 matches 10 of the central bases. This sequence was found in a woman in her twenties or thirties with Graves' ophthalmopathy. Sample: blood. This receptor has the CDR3 CASSPSPRDRGEYF. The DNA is TGTGCCAGCAGCCCCTCACCCCGGGACAGGGGTGAGTACTTC.